The sequence of this T cell receptor beta chain was determined in a study of T cells in Graves' hyperthyroidism and ophthalmopathy. Findings and caveats of the study: Most clonotypes expanded in thyroid above 0.001 were likewise present in blood. A 13 V-J model separated ophthalmopathy from stable hyperthyroidism.

Uncontrolled infections, other autoimmune diseases, pregnancy or lactation led to exclusion of patients. Clinical symptoms, serum thyroxine and TRAb, thyroid ultrasound and orbital computed tomography were used for the diagnoses. On this clonotype itself: Its antigen is undetermined. This may arise from a read error, as a much more abundant clone is one base away.

RNA transcripts served as the template for amplifying TCR beta CDR3 regions. Primed by the HTBI set, a first-round RT-PCR was run on the TCR CDR3. MiXCR, run by TCRdb on the multiplex PCR reads, gives a single entry per CDR3 protein. The data hold almost 600,000 distinct CDR3 sequences, with 14% observed a single time. Germline-derived CDR1 and CDR2 are MNHEY and SMNVEV (reference sequence). The V end was cut by 6 bases, the J end by 9 bases, with 11 bases between. The CDR3 is 11 amino acids. The chain combines TRBV27 with TRBJ2-5; TRBD1 might be the D (7 bases). Sequencing used blood. This receptor was identified in a woman aged 25 to 39 with Graves' hyperthyroidism that later progressed to Graves' ophthalmopathy. The CDR3 DNA sequence: TGTGCCAGCAGGCTCAGGGGGGCCCAGTACTTC. Residues: CASRLRGAQYF.